This T cell receptor beta chain was captured in a study of identical twins. Study outcomes and limitations: A partial confounding effect on zero-insertion analyses could come from invariant MAIT and iNKT cells. Twin pairs had excess sharing that was weaker in beta out-of-frame sequences.

Everyone who donated was a healthy Caucasian. CDR3 length: 16 amino acids. Germline CDR1 is SGHNT and CDR2 is YENEEA. With 5 bases clipped from V and 7 bases from J, the junction kept 13 bases outside the gene matches. About this clonotype: Its target is not known.

TCRdb itself ran the 5' RACE reads through MiXCR, one entry per CDR3 protein. The sample has a few hundred thousand distinct CDR3 sequences; nearly 10% are singletons. The sample was also reused in another study, on yellow fever vaccine responses in identical twins.

The receptor's source is a woman aged 18-35 years in good health. What was sequenced was PBMCs. The chain has TRBV11-3 and TRBJ2-1; 8 bases agree with TRBD2. CDR3 DNA: TGTGCCAGCAGCCCCGGGGGGGGCGCGAGGTCTAATGAGCAGTTCTTC. The encoded protein is CASSPGGGARSNEQFF.